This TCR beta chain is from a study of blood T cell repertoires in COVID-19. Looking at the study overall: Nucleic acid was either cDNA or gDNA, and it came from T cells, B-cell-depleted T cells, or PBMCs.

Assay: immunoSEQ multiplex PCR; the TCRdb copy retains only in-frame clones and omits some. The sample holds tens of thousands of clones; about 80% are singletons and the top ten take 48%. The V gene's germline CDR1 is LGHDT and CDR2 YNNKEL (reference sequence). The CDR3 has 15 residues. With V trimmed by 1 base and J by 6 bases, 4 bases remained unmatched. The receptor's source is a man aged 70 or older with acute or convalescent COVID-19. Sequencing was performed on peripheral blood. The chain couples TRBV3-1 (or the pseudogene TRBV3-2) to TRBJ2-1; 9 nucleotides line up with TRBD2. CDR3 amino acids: CASSQGRGGSNEQFF. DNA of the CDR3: TGTGCCAGCAGCCAAGGGCGGGGGGGTTCCAATGAGCAGTTCTTC.